Listed here are 23 T cell receptor beta chains from one sample, sequenced in a study of beta chain features in type 1 diabetes. All of the isolated RNA was reverse transcribed, so expressed TCRB transcripts were sequenced. The table came from immunoSEQ multiplex PCR; TCRdb's copy has only in-frame clones and leaves some out. Counted here are some 330,000 clones, approximately 11% occurring once; the ten biggest clones make up over 0.015%. Material for sequencing was naive CD4+ T cells from blood. The source of these receptors is a woman aged 25 to 45 in good health.

CDR3 sequence: CASSLSRTGSGTQYF. Here the CDR3 DNA reads TGTGCCAGCAGCTTATCTAGAACGGGGTCCGGTACGCAGTATTTT. The rearrangement uses TRBV7-3 and TRBJ2-3, with D possibly matching TRBD2 (5 bases). The germline V and J ends were trimmed by 2 bases and 8 bases, with 17 bases remaining between them. The germline V gene encodes CDR1 SGHTA and CDR2 FQGTGA. This CDR3 contains 15 residues.

This clone has only a few counts. The rearrangement joins TRBV5-4 to TRBJ1-4, with 8 bases that match TRBD1. CDR1 is SGHNT, CDR2 YYREEE, per germline (reference sequence). After removal of 0 bases from V and 5 bases from J, the junction contained 3 bases not matched to a gene. CDR3 length: 15 residues. The CDR3 DNA follows: TGTGCCAGCAGCTTGGGCACAGGGGGAAATGAAAAACTGTTTTTT. It codes for CASSLGTGGNEKLFF.

This clone was recorded a few times. The chain carries TRBV18 and TRBJ2-3; TRBD2 matches 10 bases. CDR3 length: 16 amino acids. V shed 2 bases, J shed 4 bases, and the junction held 6 bases outside the gene matches. Per germline, CDR1 KGHSH and CDR2 LQKENI. The CDR3 sequence: CASSPFTSGTADTQYF. The CDR3 DNA reads as TGTGCCAGCTCACCATTTACTAGCGGGACGGCAGATACGCAGTATTTT.

The V gene is TRBV7-2, the J gene TRBJ2-7, with D possibly matching TRBD1 (5 bases). Germline CDR1 is SGHTA and CDR2 is FQGNSA. The V end lost 6 bases, the J end lost 2 bases, and 17 bases lay between the germline ends. The CDR3 contains 15 residues. CDR3 sequence (DNA): TGTGCCAGCAGTCCCTCACAGGTCACCACCTACGAGCAGTACTTC. Translated: CASSPSQVTTYEQYF.

The genes are TRBV4-3 and TRBJ2-7, with 10 bases fitting TRBD1. The CDR3 has 15 amino acids. Germline CDR1 reads LGHNA; CDR2 reads YSLEER. After removal of 1 base from V and 5 bases from J, the junction contained 5 bases not matched to a gene. CDR3 coding DNA: TGCGCCAGCAGCCAAGGGGGACAGGGGCGAAACGAGCAGTACTTC. Residues: CASSQGGQGRNEQYF.

A few counts support this clone. The chain links TRBV6-6 to TRBJ2-1; the match to TRBD2 covers 7 bases. Unmatched junction bases numbered 15, after V lost 8 bases and J lost 8 bases. Germline V gene data show CDR1 as MNHNY and CDR2 as SVGAGI (reference sequence). This CDR3 has 15 amino acids. DNA of the CDR3: TGTGCCAGCCGTTCGGGGACGGGAGGAGTCGATGAGCAGTTCTTC. Protein product: CASRSGTGGVDEQFF.

The J gene is TRBJ2-3, the V gene TRBV7-2, with TRBD2 identical over 11 bases. CDR3 length: 15 residues. With 5 bases clipped from V and 2 bases from J, the junction kept 3 bases outside the gene matches. Looked up from germline, CDR1 is SGHTA and CDR2 is FQGNSA. The CDR3 loop reads CASSRSGRATDTQYF. CDR3 nucleotide sequence: TGTGCCAGCAGCCGTAGCGGGAGGGCCACAGATACGCAGTATTTT.

This chain joins TRBV25-1 and TRBJ2-1; 14 bases are a match to TRBD2. Trimming at V came to 8 bases and at J to 10 bases, leaving 7 bases not matched to a gene. The CDR3 spans 14 residues. The germline V gene has CDR1 MGHDK and CDR2 SYGVNS. CDR3 bases: TGTGCCAGCCTCAGGACTAGCGGGAGGCGAGAGCAGTTCTTC. It encodes CASLRTSGRREQFF.

This clone was counted at least ten times. The V gene is TRBV23-1, the J gene TRBJ2-3; 10 bases line up with TRBD1. TRBV23-1 is an ORF; its function is uncertain. The ends lost 5 bases at V and 0 bases at J; junction bases unmatched: 2. The CDR3 sequence is 15 residues long. CDR3 sequence reads: CASSRTGGSTDTQYF. As DNA, the CDR3 is TGCGCCAGCAGTAGGACAGGGGGTAGCACAGATACGCAGTATTTT.

The chain uses TRBV6-5 and TRBJ1-5; TRBD1 might be the D (6 bases). Per germline, CDR1 MNHEY and CDR2 SVGAGI. The CDR3 covers 14 residues. Trimming took off 5 bases at V and 5 bases at J, with 13 bases between the two ends. CDR3 loop: CASSPGTRYQPQHF. The CDR3 nucleotides read TGTGCCAGCAGTCCCGGGACAAGATATCAGCCCCAGCATTTT.

A few counts support this clone. The rearrangement uses TRBV30 and TRBJ1-4; D not resolved. Germline assignment: CDR1 GTSNPN and CDR2 SVGIG (reference sequence). With 1 base removed from V and 3 bases from J, the gap between germline ends came to 6 bases. The CDR3 has 13 residues. The CDR3 here is CAWSASANEKLFF. As DNA, the CDR3 is TGTGCCTGGAGTGCATCGGCTAATGAAAAACTGTTTTTT.

The chain recombines TRBV5-1 with TRBJ2-5, with 11 nucleotides matching TRBD2. The CDR3 contains 17 residues. The V gene's germline CDR1 is SGHRS and CDR2 YFSETQ. J gave up 4 bases and V 0 bases, and 8 bases lay outside the gene matches. The CDR3 spells CASSLALAGGLRETQYF. The DNA for the CDR3 is TGCGCCAGCAGCTTGGCCCTAGCGGGAGGCCTGAGAGAGACCCAGTACTTC.

This clone came up a few times. The chain employs TRBV29-1 and TRBJ2-5, with TRBD2 matching over 7 bases. The germline V gene encodes CDR1 SQVTM and CDR2 ANQGSEA. The J segment lost 5 bases and the V segment lost 4 bases, leaving 4 bases of the junction unmatched. This CDR3 is built from 12 residues. CDR3 residues: CSVASGEETQYF. The CDR3 nucleotides read TGCAGCGTTGCGAGCGGGGAGGAGACCCAGTACTTC.

J is TRBJ2-1 and V is TRBV29-1, with TRBD2 matching 10 bases. Germline trimming cut 7 bases from V and 5 bases from J; bases unmatched to any gene: 11. The CDR3 covers 15 residues. Germline CDR1 SQVTM, CDR2 ANQGSEA. The CDR3 reads CSAPGLAAPNNEQFF. CDR3 coding DNA: TGCAGCGCTCCCGGACTAGCGGCCCCCAACAATGAGCAGTTCTTC.

The V call is TRBV5-1, the J call TRBJ2-5; no definite D call. CDR3 length: 12 residues. Trimming removed 2 bases from V and 5 bases from J, with 7 bases in between. Germline CDR1 is SGHRS and CDR2 is YFSETQ. In DNA, the CDR3 is TGCGCCAGCAGCTTCCCGGAGGAGACCCAGTACTTC. It encodes CASSFPEETQYF.

As concerns this clone: This sample includes further DNA sequences coding for the same CDR3. This chain links TRBV7-3 with TRBJ2-2, with 7 nucleotides matching TRBD2. CDR3 length equals 16 residues. J lost 2 bases, V lost 3 bases, and 6 bases had no gene match. From germline, CDR1 is SGHTA and CDR2 FQGTGA. The CDR3 DNA reads as TGTGCCAGCAGCTTGAGTCCTAGCGGAAACACCGGGGAGCTGTTTTTT. This translates into CASSLSPSGNTGELFF.

This clone was observed a handful of times. The chain carries TRBV5-6 and TRBJ2-1; 7 nucleotides agree with TRBD1. CDR3 length equals 13 residues. Germline V lookup: CDR1 SGHDT, CDR2 YYEEEE. The V and J ends lost 3 bases and 5 bases, in that order; junction bases with no gene match: 2. CDR3 amino acids: CASSWGQNNEQFF. DNA for the CDR3: TGTGCCAGCAGCTGGGGACAGAACAATGAGCAGTTCTTC.

This clone has a handful of counts. The chain links TRBV7-9 to TRBJ2-3; no reliable D call. V lost 5 bases and J 5 bases, leaving 11 bases between the germline ends. From germline, CDR1 is SEHNR and CDR2 FQNEAQ (reference sequence). The length of the CDR3 is 13 residues. Here the CDR3 reads CASSPLRGDTQYF. CDR3 nucleotides: TGTGCCAGCAGCCCTCTACGAGGAGATACGCAGTATTTT.

This clone showed up just a few times. This chain links TRBV7-2 with TRBJ2-5; 7 bases fit TRBD1. V gave up 5 bases and J gave up 5 bases; unmatched junction bases: 5. The CDR3 runs to 13 residues. Per germline, CDR1 SGHTA and CDR2 FQGNSA. In DNA, the CDR3 is TGTGCCAGCAGCCCGGGACAGACGGAGACCCAGTACTTC. Protein product: CASSPGQTETQYF.

The chain couples TRBV11-3 to TRBJ2-2; TRBD1 is a possible D gene (5 bases). The CDR3 contains 14 residues. Germline values: CDR1 SGHNT, CDR2 YENEEA. With 0 bases removed from V and 4 bases from J, the gap between germline ends came to 6 bases. The CDR3 bases are TGTGCCAGCAGCTTAGAGGGGCTCACCGGGGAGCTGTTTTTT. As protein: CASSLEGLTGELFF.

This clone was seen only a few times. The J gene is TRBJ2-7, the V gene TRBV7-2, with D unclear. V lost 5 bases to trimming and J lost 2 bases, with 10 bases between them. The CDR3 runs to 13 residues. The V gene's germline CDR1 is SGHTA and CDR2 FQGNSA. This chain's CDR3 is CASSPMSPYEQYF. The CDR3 DNA reads as TGTGCCAGCAGCCCTATGTCGCCCTACGAGCAGTACTTC.

The chain has TRBV29-1 and TRBJ2-1, with a possible D match to TRBD1 (6 bases). This CDR3 spans 13 amino acids. The germline V gene has CDR1 SQVTM and CDR2 ANQGSEA. V was clipped by 5 bases and J by 10 bases, with 18 bases between them. The DNA for the CDR3 is TGCAGCGTTCCCGAGGCAGGGGCGGAGGAGCAGTTCTTC. Amino acids: CSVPEAGAEEQFF.

This clone was picked up a small number of times. The chain is built from TRBV6-5 and TRBJ2-7; TRBD1 matches at 7 bases. The J segment lost 10 bases and the V segment lost 2 bases, leaving 8 bases of the junction unmatched. Per the germline V gene, CDR1 is MNHEY and CDR2 is SVGAGI. The CDR3 is 13 amino acids. The CDR3 here is CASSYERQGIQYF. The CDR3 nucleotides read TGTGCCAGCAGTTACGAGAGACAGGGAATACAGTACTTC.